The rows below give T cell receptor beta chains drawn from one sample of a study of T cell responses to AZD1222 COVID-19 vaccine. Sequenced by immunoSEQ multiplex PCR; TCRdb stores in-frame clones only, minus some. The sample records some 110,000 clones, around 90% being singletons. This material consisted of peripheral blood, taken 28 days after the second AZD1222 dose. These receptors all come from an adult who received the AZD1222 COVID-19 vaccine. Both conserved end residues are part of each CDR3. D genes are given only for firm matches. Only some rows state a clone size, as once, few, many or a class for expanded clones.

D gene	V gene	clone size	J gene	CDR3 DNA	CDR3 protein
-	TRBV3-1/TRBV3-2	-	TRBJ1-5	TGTGCCAGCAGCCAAGCGGGTAACAATCAGCCCCAGCATTTT	CASSQAGNNQPQHF
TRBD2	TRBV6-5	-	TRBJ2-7	TGTGCCAGCAGCAGGGACTACCGAAAAACCTACGAGCAGTACTTC	CASSRDYRKTYEQYF
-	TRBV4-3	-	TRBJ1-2	TGCGCCAGCAGCCAAGGAGTGACAGCAACTAACTATGGCTACACCTTC	CASSQGVTATNYGYTF
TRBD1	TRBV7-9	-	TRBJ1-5	TGTGCCAGCAGTTCCTGGACAGGGGATCAGCCCCAGCATTTT	CASSSWTGDQPQHF
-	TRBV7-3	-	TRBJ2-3	TGTGCCAGCAGCCTCGGCGGGCAGCCAACGCAGTATTTT	CASSLGGQPTQYF
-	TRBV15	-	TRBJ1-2	TGTGCCACCAGTGAGGGTGGCTATGGCTACACCTTC	CATSEGGYGYTF
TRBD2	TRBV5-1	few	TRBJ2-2	TGCGCCAGCAGTTCGGGAGGCGCCGGGGAGCTGTTTTTT	CASSSGGAGELFF
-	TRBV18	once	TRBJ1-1	TGTGCCAGCTCACCACCGAGGGGGGAGGGGACTGAAGCTTTCTTT	CASSPPRGEGTEAFF
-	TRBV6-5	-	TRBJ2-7	TGTGCCAGCAGACAGGGTTACGAGCAGTACTTC	CASRQGYEQYF
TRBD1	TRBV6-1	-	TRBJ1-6	TGTGCCAGCAGTGAACCTGCAGGGGGCGGTTCACCCCTCCACTTT	CASSEPAGGGSPLHF
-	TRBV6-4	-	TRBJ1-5	TGTGCCAGCAGTGAAAGGGGGGGCGGCAATCAGCCCCAGCATTTT	CASSERGGGNQPQHF
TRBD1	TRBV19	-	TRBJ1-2	TGTGCCAGTAGATCGGACAGGGAATATGAGGGCTACACCTTC	CASRSDREYEGYTF
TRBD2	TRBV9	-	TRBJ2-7	TGTGCCAGCAGCGACGGAAGGGGTACTAGCGGGAGTTCCCACGAGCAGTACTTC	CASSDGRGTSGSSHEQYF
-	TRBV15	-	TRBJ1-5	TGTGCCACCAGCCAGAGCAATCAGCCCCAGCATTTT	CATSQSNQPQHF
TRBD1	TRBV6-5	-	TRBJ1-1	TGTGCCAGCACCGGCGAGACAGGGGGTCCCACTGAAGCTTTCTTT	CASTGETGGPTEAFF
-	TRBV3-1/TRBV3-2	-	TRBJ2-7	TGTGCCAGCAGCCAAAATCCTGGCTCCTACGAGCAGTACTTC	CASSQNPGSYEQYF
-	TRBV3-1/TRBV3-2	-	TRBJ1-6	TGTGCCAGCAGCCAAGTCGGGATTGGGAGTTCGTCTAATTCACCCCTCCACTTT	CASSQVGIGSSSNSPLHF
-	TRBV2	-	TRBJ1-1	TGTGCCAGCACGACGGTCTCTAAGAACACTGAAGCTTTCTTT	CASTTVSKNTEAFF
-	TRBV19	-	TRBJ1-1	TGTGCCAGTAGTATCGGAGCGAACACTGAAGCTTTCTTT	CASSIGANTEAFF
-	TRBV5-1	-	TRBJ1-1	TGCGCCAGCAGCTTGGGCCTGAGGACTGAAGCTTTCTTT	CASSLGLRTEAFF
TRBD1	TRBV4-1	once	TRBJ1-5	TGCGCCAGCAGCTCTTCCGGGACAGCTAGCAATCAGCCCCAGCATTTT	CASSSSGTASNQPQHF
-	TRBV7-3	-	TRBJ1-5	TGTGCCAGCAGCTTAGGGGTCGGGCAGCCCCAGCATTTT	CASSLGVGQPQHF
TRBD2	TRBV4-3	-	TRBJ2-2	TGCGCCAGCAGCCCGGCGGGGGGGAGGGAGGCCGGGGAGCTGTTTTTT	CASSPAGGREAGELFF
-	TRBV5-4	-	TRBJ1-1	TGTGCCAGCAGCTTGGACAGGGTGCAAGCTTTCTTT	CASSLDRVQAFF
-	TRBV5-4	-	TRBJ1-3	TGTGCCAGCAGGTCCAGGGATGAAAACACCATATATTTT	CASRSRDENTIYF
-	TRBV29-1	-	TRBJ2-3	TGCAGCGTTGAAGAAGGCCCAGGGGCGAGCACAGATACGCAGTATTTT	CSVEEGPGASTDTQYF
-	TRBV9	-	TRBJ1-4	TGTGCCAGCACGGGACGGGCCGGTACTAATGAAAAACTGTTTTTT	CASTGRAGTNEKLFF
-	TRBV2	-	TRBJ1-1	TGTGCCAGCAGGGGACGGTTGAACACTGAAGCTTTCTTT	CASRGRLNTEAFF
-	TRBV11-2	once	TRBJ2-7	TGTGCCAGCAGCTTAAACACTTACGGACCCTACGAGCAGTACTTC	CASSLNTYGPYEQYF
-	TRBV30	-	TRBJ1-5	TGTGCCTGGAGCCTTGTTAAACAGCCCCAGCATTTT	CAWSLVKQPQHF
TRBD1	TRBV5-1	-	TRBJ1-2	TGCGCCAGCAGCTCCACAGGGGGCCACGGTCTGGGCTACACCTTC	CASSSTGGHGLGYTF
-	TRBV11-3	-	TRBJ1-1	TGTGCCAGCAGCTTAGGAGACACGAACACTGAAGCTTTCTTT	CASSLGDTNTEAFF
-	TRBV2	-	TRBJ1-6	TGTGCCAGCAGCTCGGAGGGGCGCTCCTATAATTCACCCCTCCACTTT	CASSSEGRSYNSPLHF
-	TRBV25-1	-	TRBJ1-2	TGTGCCAGCAGTATCCCCGGGGGGGAGGGAGCTAACTATGGCTACACCTTC	CASSIPGGEGANYGYTF
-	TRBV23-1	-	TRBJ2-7	TGCGCCAGCAGTCAGGCGGCAGCCTACGAGCAGTACTTC	CASSQAAAYEQYF
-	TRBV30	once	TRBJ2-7	TGTGCCTGGAGTTTAGTGGGCTCCGAGCAGTACTTC	CAWSLVGSEQYF
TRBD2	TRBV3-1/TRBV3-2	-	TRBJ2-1	TGTGCCAGCAGCAAAGTAGCGGGAGGGCCACTGTCGAATGAGCAGTTCTTC	CASSKVAGGPLSNEQFF
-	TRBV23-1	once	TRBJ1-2	TGCGCCAGCAGTCTGGGCCGGGACGGAACTATGACAGAAACCTATGGCTACACCTTC	CASSLGRDGTMTETYGYTF
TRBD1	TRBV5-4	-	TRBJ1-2	TGTGCCAGCACCCCCGCACCGGGACAGGCCTTCTATGGCTACACCTTC	CASTPAPGQAFYGYTF
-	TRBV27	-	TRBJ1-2	TGTGCCAGCAGTTTAGACGCGGACAGTCTCTATGGCTACACCTTC	CASSLDADSLYGYTF
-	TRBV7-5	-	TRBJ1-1	TGTGCCAGAAGCTTCCTCCCAAAGAACACTGAAGCTTTCTTT	CARSFLPKNTEAFF
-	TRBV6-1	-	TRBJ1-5	TGTGCCAGCAGTGAAGTGGGAAAGGCCAGGGCGCATTTT	CASSEVGKARAHF
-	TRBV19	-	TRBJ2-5	TGTGCCAGTAGTATGGGGCAGCAAGAGACCCAGTACTTC	CASSMGQQETQYF
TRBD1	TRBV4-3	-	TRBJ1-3	TGCGCCAGCAGCCAAGACGGACAGGGTGGAAACACCATATATTTT	CASSQDGQGGNTIYF
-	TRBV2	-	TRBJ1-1	TGTGCCAGCAGTTACGACACTGAAGCTTTCTTT	CASSYDTEAFF
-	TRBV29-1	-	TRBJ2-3	TGCAGCGTTCCCCCGGACAGATCTAGCACAGATACGCAGTATTTT	CSVPPDRSSTDTQYF
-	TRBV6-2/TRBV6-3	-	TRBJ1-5	TGTGCCAGCAGTTACGACAGCCGCAATCAGCCCCAGCATTTT	CASSYDSRNQPQHF
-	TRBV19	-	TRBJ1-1	TGTGCCAGTAGTGGCGGCAGGGCCCGATCCCCCCTGAATCACACTGAAGCTTTCTTT	CASSGGRARSPLNHTEAFF
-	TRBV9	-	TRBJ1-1	TGTGCCAGCAGCGCCCGGGGCGCGAACACTGAAGCTTTCTTT	CASSARGANTEAFF
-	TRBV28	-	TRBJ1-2	TGTGCCAGCAGTTTAGCGAACCAGGGGAGCTACACCTTC	CASSLANQGSYTF
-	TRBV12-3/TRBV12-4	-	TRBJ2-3	TGTGCCAGCAGAAGCACAGATACGCAGTATTTT	CASRSTDTQYF
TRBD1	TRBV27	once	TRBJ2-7	TGTGCCAGCAGTTTAAAGACAGGGGGATGGGTCGAGCAGTACTTC	CASSLKTGGWVEQYF
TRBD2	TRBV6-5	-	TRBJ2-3	TGTGCCAGCAGTATTAGCGGGGGGAACACAGATACGCAGTATTTT	CASSISGGNTDTQYF
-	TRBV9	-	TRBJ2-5	TGTGCCAGCAGCGCCGCGGGGTGGATACAAGAGACCCAGTACTTC	CASSAAGWIQETQYF
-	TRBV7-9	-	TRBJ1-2	TGTGCCAGCAGCTTAGGCGCCGGCCCTAACTATGGCTACACCTTC	CASSLGAGPNYGYTF